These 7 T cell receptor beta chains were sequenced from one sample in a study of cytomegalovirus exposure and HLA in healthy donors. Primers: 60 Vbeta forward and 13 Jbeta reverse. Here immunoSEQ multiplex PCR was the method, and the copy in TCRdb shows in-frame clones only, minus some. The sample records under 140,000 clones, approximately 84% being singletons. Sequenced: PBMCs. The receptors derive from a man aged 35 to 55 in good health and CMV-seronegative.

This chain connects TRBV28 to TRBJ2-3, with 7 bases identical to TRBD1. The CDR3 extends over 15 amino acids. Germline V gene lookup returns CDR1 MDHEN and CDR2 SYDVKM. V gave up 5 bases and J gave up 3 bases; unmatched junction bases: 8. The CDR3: CASSADRDGTDTQYF. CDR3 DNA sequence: TGTGCCAGCAGTGCCGACAGGGATGGAACAGATACGCAGTATTTT.

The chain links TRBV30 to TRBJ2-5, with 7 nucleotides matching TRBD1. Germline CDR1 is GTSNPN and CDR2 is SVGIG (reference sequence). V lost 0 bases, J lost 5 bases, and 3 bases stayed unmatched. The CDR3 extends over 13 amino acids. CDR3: CAWSVGGHETQYF. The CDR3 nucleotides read TGTGCCTGGAGTGTAGGGGGCCACGAGACCCAGTACTTC. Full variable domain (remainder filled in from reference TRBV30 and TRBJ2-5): SQTIHQWPATLVQPVGSPLSLECTVEGTSNPNLYWYRQAAGRGLQLLFYSVGIGQISSEVPQNLSASRPQDRQFILSSKKLLLSDSGFYLCAWSVGGHETQYFGPGTRLLVL.

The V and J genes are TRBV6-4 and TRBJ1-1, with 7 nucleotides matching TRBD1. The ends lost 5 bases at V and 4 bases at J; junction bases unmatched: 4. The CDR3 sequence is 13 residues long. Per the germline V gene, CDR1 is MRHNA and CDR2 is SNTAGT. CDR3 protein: CASSKGAATEAFF. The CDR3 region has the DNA TGTGCCAGCAGTAAGGGGGCGGCCACTGAAGCTTTCTTT.

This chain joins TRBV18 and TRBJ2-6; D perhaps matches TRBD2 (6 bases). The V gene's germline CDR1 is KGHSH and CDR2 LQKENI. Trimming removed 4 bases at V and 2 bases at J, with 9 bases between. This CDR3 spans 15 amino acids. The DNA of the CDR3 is TGTGCCAGCTCACTGCGGGGAACTGGGGCCAACGTCCTGACTTTC. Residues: CASSLRGTGANVLTF.

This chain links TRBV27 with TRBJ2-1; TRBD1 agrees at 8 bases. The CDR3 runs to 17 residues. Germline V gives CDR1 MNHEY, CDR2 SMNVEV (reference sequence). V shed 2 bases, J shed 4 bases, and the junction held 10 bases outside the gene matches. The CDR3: CASSLLGGQARYNEQFF. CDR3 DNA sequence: TGTGCCAGCAGTTTACTGGGGGGACAGGCGCGGTACAATGAGCAGTTCTTC.

CDR3 in amino acids: CASSYSTSGAEQYF. In DNA, the CDR3 is TGTGCCAGCAGTTACTCGACTTCAGGGGCTGAGCAGTACTTC. The J gene is TRBJ2-7, the V gene TRBV6-5; possible D gene TRBD1, 6 bases. Trimming pared 0 bases from V and 7 bases from J, leaving 13 bases between. The germline CDR1 and CDR2 sequences are MNHEY and SVGAGI. The CDR3 is made up of 14 amino acids.

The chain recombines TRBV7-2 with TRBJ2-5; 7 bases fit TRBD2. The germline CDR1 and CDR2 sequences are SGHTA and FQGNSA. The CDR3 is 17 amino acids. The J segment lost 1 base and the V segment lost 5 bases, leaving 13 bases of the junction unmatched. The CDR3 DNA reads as TGTGCCAGCAGCCCCGTGCGCGGCGGGGGACTCCAAGAGACCCAGTACTTC. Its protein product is CASSPVRGGGLQETQYF.